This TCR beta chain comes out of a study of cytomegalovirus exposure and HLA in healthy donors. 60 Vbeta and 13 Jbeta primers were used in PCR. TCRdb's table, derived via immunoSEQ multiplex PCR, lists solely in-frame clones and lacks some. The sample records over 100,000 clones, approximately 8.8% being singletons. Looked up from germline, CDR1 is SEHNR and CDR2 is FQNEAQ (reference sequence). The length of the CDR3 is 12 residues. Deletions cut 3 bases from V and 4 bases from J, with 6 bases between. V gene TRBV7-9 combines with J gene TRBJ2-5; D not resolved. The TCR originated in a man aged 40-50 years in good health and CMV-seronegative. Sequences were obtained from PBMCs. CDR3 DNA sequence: TGTGCCAGCAGCTTCATGGCAGAGACCCAGTACTTC. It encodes CASSFMAETQYF.